This T cell receptor beta chain appears in the sequencing data of a study of cytomegalovirus exposure and HLA in healthy donors. Germline V gene data show CDR1 as SGHNT and CDR2 as YYREEE (reference sequence). CDR3 length: 15 residues. V lost 4 bases to trimming and J lost 0 bases; unmatched junction nucleotides: 6. Study findings and constraints: Later analysis demonstrated an association between a missense DCLRE1C variant and TCR beta V- and J-gene trimming. TRBV6-2, TRBV6-3 and some other V segments were excluded as indistinguishable. As was reported, the classifier diagnosed cytomegalovirus status with high specificity and sensitivity.

With respect to this clone: Its antigen remains unknown. Other DNA sequences of this sample code for an identical CDR3.

Use of 60 Vbeta and 13 Jbeta primers characterized the PCR. Using immunoSEQ multiplex PCR, the repertoire was profiled, and TCRdb retains in-frame clones only, with some absent. The data include under 200,000 clones; the top ten clones carry 2.1%. Input material: PBMCs. V usage is TRBV5-4 and J usage is TRBJ2-7, with 8 nucleotides matching TRBD1. The TCR was taken from a man aged 25-45 years in good health and CMV-seronegative. The CDR3 coding sequence is TGTGCCAGCAGCCTCGGGACAGGTCGCTCCTACGAGCAGTACTTC. Encoded protein: CASSLGTGRSYEQYF.